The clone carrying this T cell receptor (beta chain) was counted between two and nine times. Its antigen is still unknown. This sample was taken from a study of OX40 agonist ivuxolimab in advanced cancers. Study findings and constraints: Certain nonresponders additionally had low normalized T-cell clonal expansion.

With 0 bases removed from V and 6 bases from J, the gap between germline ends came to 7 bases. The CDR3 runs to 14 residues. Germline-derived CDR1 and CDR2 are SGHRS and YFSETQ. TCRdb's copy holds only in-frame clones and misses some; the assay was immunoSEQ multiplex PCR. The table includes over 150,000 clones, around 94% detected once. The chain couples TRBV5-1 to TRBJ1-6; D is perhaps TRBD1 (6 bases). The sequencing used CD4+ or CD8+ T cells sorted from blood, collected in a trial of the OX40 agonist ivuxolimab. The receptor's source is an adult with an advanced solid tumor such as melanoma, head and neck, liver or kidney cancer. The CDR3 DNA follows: TGCGCCAGCAGCTTGGACAGGGTTAATTCACCCCTCCACTTT. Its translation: CASSLDRVNSPLHF.